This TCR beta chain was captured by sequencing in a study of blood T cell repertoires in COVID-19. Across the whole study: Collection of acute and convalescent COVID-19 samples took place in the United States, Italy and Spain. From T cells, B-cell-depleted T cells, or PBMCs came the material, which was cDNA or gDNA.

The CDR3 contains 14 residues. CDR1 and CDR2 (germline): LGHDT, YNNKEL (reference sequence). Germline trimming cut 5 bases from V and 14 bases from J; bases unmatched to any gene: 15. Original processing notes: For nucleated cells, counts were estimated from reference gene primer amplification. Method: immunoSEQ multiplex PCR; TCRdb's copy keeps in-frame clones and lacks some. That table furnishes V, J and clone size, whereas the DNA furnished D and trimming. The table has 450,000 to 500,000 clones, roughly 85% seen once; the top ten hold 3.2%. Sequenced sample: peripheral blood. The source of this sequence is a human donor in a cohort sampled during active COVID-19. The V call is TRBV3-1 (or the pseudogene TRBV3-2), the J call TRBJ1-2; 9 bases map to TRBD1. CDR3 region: CASSATIQGARRTF. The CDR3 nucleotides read TGTGCCAGCAGCGCTACGATACAGGGGGCGCGAAGGACCTTC.